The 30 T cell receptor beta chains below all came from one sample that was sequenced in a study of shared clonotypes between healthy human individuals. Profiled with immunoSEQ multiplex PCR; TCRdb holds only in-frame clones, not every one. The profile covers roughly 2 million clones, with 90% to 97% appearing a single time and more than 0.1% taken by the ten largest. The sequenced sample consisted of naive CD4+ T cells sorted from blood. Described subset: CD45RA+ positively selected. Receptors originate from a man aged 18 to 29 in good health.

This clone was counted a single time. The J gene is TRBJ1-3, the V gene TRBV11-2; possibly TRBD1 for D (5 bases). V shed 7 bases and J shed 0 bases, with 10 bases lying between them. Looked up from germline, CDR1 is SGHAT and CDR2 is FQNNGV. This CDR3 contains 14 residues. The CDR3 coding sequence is TGTGCCAGCATCCGAGACAGCTCTGGAAACACCATATATTTT. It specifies CASIRDSSGNTIYF.

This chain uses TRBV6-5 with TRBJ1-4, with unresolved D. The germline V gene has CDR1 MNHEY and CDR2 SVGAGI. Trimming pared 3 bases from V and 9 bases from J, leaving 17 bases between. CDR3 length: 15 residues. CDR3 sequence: CASSYSSVPEQKLFF. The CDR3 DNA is TGTGCCAGCAGTTATTCATCGGTCCCCGAGCAAAAACTGTTTTTT.

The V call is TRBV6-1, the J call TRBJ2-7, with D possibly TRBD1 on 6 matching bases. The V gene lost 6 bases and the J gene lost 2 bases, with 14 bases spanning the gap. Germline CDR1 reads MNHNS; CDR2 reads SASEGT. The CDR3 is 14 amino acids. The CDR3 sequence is CASRGTGRTYEQYF. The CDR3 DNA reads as TGTGCCAGCAGGGGTACAGGGCGGACCTACGAGCAGTACTTC.

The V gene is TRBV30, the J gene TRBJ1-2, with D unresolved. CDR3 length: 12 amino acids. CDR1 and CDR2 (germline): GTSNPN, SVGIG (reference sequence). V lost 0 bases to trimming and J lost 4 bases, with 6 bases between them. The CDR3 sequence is CAWSVQTYGYTF. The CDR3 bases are TGTGCCTGGAGTGTACAGACCTATGGCTACACCTTC.

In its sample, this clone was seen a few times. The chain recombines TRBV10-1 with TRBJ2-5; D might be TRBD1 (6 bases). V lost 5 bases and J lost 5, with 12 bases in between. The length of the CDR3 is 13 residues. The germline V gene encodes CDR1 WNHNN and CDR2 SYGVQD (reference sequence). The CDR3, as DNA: TGCGCCAGCAGTTTCTCCACAGGGGAGACCCAGTACTTC. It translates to CASSFSTGETQYF.

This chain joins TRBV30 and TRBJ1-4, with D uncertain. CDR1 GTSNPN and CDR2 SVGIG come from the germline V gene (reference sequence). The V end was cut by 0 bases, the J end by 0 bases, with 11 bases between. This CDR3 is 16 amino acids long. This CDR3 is CAWSVQGRATNEKLFF. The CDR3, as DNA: TGTGCCTGGAGTGTACAAGGGAGGGCAACTAATGAAAAACTGTTTTTT.

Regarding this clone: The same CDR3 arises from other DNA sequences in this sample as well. As DNA, the CDR3 is TGTGCCAGCAGCTTAGCCCCGACAGATACGCAGTATTTT. Its protein is CASSLAPTDTQYF. J is TRBJ2-3 and V is TRBV7-9; D remains ambiguous. The CDR3 sequence is 13 residues long. Germline values: CDR1 SEHNR, CDR2 FQNEAQ (reference sequence). The V end lost 0 bases, the J end lost 3 bases, and 4 bases lay between the germline ends.

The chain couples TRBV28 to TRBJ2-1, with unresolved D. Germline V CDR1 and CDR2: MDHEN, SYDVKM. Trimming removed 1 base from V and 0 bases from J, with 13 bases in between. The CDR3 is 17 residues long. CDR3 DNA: TGTGCCAGCAGTTTATTGGCAGGCAAGAGCTCCTACAATGAGCAGTTCTTC. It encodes CASSLLAGKSSYNEQFF.

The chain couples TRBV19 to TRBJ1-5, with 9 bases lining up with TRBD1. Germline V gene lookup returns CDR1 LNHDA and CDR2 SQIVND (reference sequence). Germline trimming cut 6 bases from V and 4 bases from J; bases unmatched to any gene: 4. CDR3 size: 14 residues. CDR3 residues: CASREGTGNQPQHF. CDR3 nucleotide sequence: TGTGCCAGTAGGGAAGGGACAGGGAATCAGCCCCAGCATTTT.

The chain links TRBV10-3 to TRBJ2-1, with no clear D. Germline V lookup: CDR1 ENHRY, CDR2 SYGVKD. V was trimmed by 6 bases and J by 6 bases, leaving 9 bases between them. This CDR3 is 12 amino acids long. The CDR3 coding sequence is TGTGCCATCAGATTCGAAGGCAATGAGCAGTTCTTC. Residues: CAIRFEGNEQFF.

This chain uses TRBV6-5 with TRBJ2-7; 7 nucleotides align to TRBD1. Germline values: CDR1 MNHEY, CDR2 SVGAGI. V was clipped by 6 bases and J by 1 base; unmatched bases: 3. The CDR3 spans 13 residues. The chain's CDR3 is CASRHRGSYEQYF. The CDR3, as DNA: TGTGCCAGCAGACACAGGGGATCCTACGAGCAGTACTTC.

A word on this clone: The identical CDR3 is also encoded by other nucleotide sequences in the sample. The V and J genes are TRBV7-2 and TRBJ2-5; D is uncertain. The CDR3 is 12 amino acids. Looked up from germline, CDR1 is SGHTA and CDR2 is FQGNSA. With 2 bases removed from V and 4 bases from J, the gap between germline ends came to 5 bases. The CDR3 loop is CASSLNRETQYF. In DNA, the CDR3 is TGTGCCAGCAGCTTAAACCGAGAGACCCAGTACTTC.

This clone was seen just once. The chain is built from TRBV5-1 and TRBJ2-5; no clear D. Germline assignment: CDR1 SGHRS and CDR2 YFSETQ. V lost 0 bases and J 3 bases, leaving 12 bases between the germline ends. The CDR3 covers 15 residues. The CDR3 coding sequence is TGCGCCAGCAGCTTGGTCGTTGGAAGGGAAGAGACCCAGTACTTC. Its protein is CASSLVVGREETQYF. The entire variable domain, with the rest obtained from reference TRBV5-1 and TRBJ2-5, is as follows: KAGVTQTPRYLIKTRGQQVTLSCSPISGHRSVSWYQQTPGQGLQFLFEYFSETQRNKGNFPGRFSGRQFSNSRSEMNVSTLELGDSALYLCASSLVVGREETQYFGPGTRLLVL.

The CDR3: CATSRERDIAKNIQYF. CDR3 in DNA: TGTGCCACCAGCAGAGAGCGGGACATAGCCAAAAACATTCAGTACTTC. The chain combines TRBV15 with TRBJ2-4; perhaps D is TRBD1 or TRBD2 (6 bases each). This CDR3 is built from 16 residues. CDR1 and CDR2 (germline): LNHNV, YYDKDF (reference sequence). Between the trimmed V and J ends, which lost 0 bases and 0 bases, there was a span of 9 bases.

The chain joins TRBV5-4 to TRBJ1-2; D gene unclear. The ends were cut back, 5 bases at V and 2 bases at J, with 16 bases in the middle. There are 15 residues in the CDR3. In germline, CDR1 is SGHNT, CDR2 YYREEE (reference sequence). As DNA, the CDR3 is TGTGCCAGCAGGCTAGGGCATACAGACAACTATGGCTACACCTTC. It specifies CASRLGHTDNYGYTF.

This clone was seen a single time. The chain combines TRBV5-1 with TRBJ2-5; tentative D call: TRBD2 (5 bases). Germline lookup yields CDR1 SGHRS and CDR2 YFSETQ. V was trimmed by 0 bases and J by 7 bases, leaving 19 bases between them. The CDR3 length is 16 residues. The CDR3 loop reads CASSLDATTASWTQYF. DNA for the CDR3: TGCGCCAGCAGCTTGGACGCGACTACGGCAAGCTGGACCCAGTACTTC.

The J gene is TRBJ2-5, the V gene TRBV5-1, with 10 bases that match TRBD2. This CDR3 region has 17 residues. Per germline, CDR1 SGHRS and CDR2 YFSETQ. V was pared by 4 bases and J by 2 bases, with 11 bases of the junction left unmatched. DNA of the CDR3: TGCGCCAGCAGCCGAGCGACTGGACTAGCGGCTCAAGAGACCCAGTACTTC. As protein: CASSRATGLAAQETQYF.

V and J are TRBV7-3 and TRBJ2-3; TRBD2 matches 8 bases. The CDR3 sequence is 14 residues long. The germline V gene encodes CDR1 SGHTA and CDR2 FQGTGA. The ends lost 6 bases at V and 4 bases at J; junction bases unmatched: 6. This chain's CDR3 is CASSTSGGSDTQYF. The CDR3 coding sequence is TGTGCCAGCAGTACAAGCGGGGGTTCAGATACGCAGTATTTT.

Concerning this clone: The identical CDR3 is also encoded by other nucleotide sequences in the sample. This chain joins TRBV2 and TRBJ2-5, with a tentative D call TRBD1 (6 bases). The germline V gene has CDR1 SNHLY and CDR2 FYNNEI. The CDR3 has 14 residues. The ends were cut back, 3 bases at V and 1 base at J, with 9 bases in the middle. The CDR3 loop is CASSDSRGQETQYF. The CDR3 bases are TGTGCCAGCAGTGATTCCAGGGGCCAAGAGACCCAGTACTTC.

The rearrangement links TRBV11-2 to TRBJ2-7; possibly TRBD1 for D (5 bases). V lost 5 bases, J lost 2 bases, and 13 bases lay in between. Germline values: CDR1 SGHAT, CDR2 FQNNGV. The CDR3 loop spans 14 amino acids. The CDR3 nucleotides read TGTGCCAGCAGCAAGGAGACAGCTCCCTACGAGCAGTACTTC. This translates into CASSKETAPYEQYF.

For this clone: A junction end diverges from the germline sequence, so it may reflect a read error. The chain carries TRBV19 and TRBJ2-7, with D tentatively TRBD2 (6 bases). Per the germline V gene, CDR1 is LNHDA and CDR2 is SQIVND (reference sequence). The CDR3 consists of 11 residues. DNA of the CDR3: TGTGCCACTAGCCGGGAGTACGAGCAGCACTTC. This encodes CATSREYEQHF. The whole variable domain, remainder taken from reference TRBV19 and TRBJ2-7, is DGGITQSPKYLFRKEGQNVTLSCEQNLNHDAMYWYRQDPGQGLRLIYYSQIVNDFQKGDIAEGYSVSREKKESFPLTVTSAQKNPTAFYLCATSREYEQHFGPGTRLTVT.

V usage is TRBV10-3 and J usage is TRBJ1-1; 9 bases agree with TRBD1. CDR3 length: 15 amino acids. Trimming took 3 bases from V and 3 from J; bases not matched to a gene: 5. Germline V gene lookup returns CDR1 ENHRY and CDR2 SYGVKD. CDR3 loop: CAISEQGAGDTEAFF. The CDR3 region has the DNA TGTGCCATCAGTGAACAGGGGGCAGGCGACACTGAAGCTTTCTTT.

The CDR3 here is CASTKRTSPSSSYNEQFF. The CDR3 DNA follows: TGTGCCAGCACTAAGAGGACTAGCCCCTCGTCCTCCTACAATGAGCAGTTCTTC. V and J are TRBV7-2 and TRBJ2-1, with TRBD2 matching over 8 bases. The CDR3 contains 18 residues. Germline CDR1 is SGHTA and CDR2 is FQGNSA. Trimming cost V 7 bases and J 0 bases; bases outside gene matches: 14.

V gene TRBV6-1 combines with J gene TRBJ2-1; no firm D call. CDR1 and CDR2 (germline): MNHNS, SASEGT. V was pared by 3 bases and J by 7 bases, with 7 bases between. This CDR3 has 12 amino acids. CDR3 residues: CASSDLGNEQFF. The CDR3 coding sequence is TGTGCCAGCAGTGATCTAGGGAATGAGCAGTTCTTC.

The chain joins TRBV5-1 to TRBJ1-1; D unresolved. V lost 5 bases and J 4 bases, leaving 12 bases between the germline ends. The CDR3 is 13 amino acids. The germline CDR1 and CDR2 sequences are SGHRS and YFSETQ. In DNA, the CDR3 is TGCGCCAGCAGTATCATGGGAGGCACTGAAGCTTTCTTT. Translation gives CASSIMGGTEAFF.

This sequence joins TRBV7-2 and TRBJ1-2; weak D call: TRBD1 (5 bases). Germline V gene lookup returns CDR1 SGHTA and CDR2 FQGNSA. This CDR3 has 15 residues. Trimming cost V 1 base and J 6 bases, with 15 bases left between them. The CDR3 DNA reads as TGTGCCAGCAGCTTAGGGGCAGGGAGTCGAGATGGCTACACCTTC. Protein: CASSLGAGSRDGYTF.

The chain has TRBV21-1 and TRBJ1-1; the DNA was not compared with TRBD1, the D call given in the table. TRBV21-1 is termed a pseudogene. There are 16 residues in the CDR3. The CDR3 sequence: CASSTPITGVHTEAFF. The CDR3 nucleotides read TGTGCCAGCAGCACGCCCATAACAGGGGTTCACACTGAAGCTTTCTTT.

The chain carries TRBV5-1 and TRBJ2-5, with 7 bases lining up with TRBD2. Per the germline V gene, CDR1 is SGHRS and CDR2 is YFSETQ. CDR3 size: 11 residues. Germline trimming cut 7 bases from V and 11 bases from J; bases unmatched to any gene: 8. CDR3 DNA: TGCGCCAGCCAAGCGGGAACCCCTCAGTACTTC. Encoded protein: CASQAGTPQYF.

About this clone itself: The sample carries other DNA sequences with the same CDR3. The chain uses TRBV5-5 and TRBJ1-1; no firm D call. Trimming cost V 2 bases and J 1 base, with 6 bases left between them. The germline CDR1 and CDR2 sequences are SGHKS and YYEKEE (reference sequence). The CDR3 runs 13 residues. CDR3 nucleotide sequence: TGTGCCAGCAGCTTTTCGGGGAACACTGAAGCTTTCTTT. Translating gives CASSFSGNTEAFF.

In DNA, the CDR3 is TGTGCCTGGAGACCCGGGACTACAGATACGCAGTATTTT. Protein sequence: CAWRPGTTDTQYF. J is TRBJ2-3 and V is TRBV30; a possible D gene is TRBD2 (6 bases). The CDR3 covers 13 residues. The ends were cut back, 3 bases at V and 3 bases at J, with 10 bases in the middle. Germline V gene data show CDR1 as GTSNPN and CDR2 as SVGIG (reference sequence).